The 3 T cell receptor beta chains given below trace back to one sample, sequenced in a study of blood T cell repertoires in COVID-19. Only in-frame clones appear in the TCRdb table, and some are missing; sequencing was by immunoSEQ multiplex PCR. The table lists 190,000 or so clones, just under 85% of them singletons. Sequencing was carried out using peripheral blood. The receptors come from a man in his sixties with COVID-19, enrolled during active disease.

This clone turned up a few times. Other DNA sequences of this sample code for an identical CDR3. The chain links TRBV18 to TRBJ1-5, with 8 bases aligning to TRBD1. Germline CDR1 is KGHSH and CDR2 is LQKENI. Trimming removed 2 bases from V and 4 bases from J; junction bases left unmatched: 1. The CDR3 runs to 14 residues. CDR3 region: CASSPTGGNQPQHF. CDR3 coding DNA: TGTGCCAGCTCACCAACAGGGGGGAATCAGCCCCAGCATTTT. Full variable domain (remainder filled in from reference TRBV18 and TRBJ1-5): NAGVMQNPRHLVRRRGQEARLRCSPMKGHSHVYWYRQLPEEGLKFMVYLQKENIIDESGMPKERFSAEFPKEGPSILRIQQVVRGDSAAYFCASSPTGGNQPQHFGDGTRLSIL.

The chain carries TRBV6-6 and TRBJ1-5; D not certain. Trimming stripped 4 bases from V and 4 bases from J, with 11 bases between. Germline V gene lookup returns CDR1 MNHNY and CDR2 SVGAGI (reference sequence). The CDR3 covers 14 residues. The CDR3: CASSFLPSNQPQHF. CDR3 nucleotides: TGTGCCAGCAGTTTCCTACCATCAAATCAGCCCCAGCATTTT.

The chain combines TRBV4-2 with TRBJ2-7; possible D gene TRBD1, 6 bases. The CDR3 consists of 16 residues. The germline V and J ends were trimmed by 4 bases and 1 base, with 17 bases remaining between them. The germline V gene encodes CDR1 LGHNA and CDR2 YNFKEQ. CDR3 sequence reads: CASSRSPTQGSYEQYF. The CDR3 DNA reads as TGTGCCAGCAGCCGAAGCCCAACTCAGGGGTCCTACGAGCAGTACTTC.